This paragraph covers one T cell receptor (beta chain) sequence. Its antigen remains unknown. Next came a second PCR, run for about 6 to 12 cycles, which used a sample-barcoded 5' primer along with a J-beta primer mix. Tags on each cDNA molecule came from a template-switch adaptor with 12 random nucleotides. TCRdb re-called the 5' RACE reads through MiXCR, storing one row per CDR3 protein. This table has around 800,000 distinct CDR3 sequences, about 42% appearing once. These data come from a study of blood T cells in healthy people across ages. Points from the study as a whole: Researchers judged that diversity estimates from one million T cells fell short of true values.

V was cut by 0 bases and J by 8 bases, with 10 bases left in between. Germline CDR1 LGHNA, CDR2 YSLEER. The CDR3 covers 13 residues. This TCR derives from a man aged 55 to 70 in good health. Input material: blood. The chain combines TRBV4-3 with TRBJ1-2; D not certain. In DNA form, the CDR3 reads TGCGCCAGCAGCCAAGATCGGAGCGTCGGCTACACCTTC. It yields the protein CASSQDRSVGYTF.